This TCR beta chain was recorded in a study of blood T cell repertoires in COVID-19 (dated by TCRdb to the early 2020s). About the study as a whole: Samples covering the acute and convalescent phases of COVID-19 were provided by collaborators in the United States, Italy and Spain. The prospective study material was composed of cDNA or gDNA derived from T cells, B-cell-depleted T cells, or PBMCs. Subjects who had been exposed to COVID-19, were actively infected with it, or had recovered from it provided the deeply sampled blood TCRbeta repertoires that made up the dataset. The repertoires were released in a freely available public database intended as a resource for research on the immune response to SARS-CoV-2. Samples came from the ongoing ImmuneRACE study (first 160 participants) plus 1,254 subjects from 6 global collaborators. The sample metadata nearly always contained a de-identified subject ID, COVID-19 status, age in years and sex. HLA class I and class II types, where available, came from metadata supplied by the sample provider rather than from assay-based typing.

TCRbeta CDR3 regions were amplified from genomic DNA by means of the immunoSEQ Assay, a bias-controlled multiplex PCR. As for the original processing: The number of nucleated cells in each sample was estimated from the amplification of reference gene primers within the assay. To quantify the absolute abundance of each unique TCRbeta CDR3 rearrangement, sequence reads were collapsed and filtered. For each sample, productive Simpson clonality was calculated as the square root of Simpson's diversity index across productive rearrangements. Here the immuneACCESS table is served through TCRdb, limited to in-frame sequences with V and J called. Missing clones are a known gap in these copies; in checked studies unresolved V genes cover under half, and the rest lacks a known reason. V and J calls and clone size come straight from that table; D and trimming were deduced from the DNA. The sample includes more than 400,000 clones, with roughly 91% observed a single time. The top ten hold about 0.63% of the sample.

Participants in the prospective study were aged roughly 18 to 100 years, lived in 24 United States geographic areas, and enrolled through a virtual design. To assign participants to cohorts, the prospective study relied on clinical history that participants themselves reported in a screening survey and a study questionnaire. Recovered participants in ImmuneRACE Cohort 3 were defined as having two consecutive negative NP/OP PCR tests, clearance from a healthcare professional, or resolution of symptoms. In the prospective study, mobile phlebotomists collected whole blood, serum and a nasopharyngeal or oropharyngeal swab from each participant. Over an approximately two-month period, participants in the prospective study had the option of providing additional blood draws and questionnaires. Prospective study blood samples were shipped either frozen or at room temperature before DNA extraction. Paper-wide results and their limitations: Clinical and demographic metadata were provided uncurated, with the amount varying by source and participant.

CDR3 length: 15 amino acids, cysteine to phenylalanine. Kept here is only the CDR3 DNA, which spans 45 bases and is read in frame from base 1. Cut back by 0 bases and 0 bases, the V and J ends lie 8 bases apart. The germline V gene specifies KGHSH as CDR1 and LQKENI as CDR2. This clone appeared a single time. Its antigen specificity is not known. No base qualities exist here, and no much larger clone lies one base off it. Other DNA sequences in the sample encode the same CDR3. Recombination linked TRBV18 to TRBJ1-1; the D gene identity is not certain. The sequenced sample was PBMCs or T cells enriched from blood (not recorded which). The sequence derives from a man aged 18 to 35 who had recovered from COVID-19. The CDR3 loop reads CASSPPGRVNTEAFF. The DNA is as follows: TGTGCCAGCTCACCACCGGGCCGCGTGAACACTGAAGCTTTCTTT.